Below are 27 T cell receptor beta chains sequenced from a single sample in a study of T cell responses to AZD1222 COVID-19 vaccine (dated by TCRdb to the early 2020s). The library came from the immunoSEQ multiplex PCR assay. The source is immuneACCESS, and TCRdb retained only in-frame sequences with V and J called. Part of the clones is not carried over; for the studies checked, unresolved V genes explain less than half of this, and the remainder is unexplained. This sample lists approximately 140,000 clones; around 94% were detected once. The ten biggest clones cover around 1.3% of the sample. Interpreted using the paper, the time point label stands for: baseline before first vaccination. Sequencing used peripheral blood, obtained on day 0 of AZD1222 vaccination. The receptors come from an adult in good health.

The chain recombines TRBV19 with TRBJ2-5, with 8 bases that match TRBD2. V was clipped by 4 bases and J by 2 bases; unmatched bases: 6. Germline CDR1 LNHDA, CDR2 SQIVND (reference sequence). CDR3 length: 15 residues. The DNA for the CDR3 is TGTGCCAGTAGTAGTAGCGGGGCCTCACAAGAGACCCAGTACTTC. This translates into CASSSSGASQETQYF.

The rearrangement uses TRBV2 and TRBJ2-5, with D unclear. The CDR3 is 14 residues long. Per the germline V gene, CDR1 is SNHLY and CDR2 is FYNNEI. V shed 6 bases and J shed 1 base, with 12 bases lying between them. The CDR3 region has the DNA TGTGCCAGCAGGAGAGCCGTGGGCCAAGAGACCCAGTACTTC. It translates to CASRRAVGQETQYF.

The chain recombines TRBV4-2 with TRBJ1-2, with D possibly being TRBD1 (5 bases). The germline V gene has CDR1 LGHNA and CDR2 YNFKEQ. This CDR3 is built from 14 residues. Deletions cut 8 bases from V and 0 bases from J, with 13 bases between. The CDR3 sequence is CASRPGDANYGYTF. CDR3 DNA: TGTGCCAGCCGGCCGGGGGACGCTAACTATGGCTACACCTTC.

The chain employs TRBV27 and TRBJ2-7; no firm D call. Germline CDR1 MNHEY, CDR2 SMNVEV (reference sequence). V dropped 6 bases and J dropped 6 bases, with 15 bases sitting between them. The CDR3 has 13 residues. CDR3 nucleotides: TGTGCCAGCAGCACCGGACCCGGGCTCGAGCAGTACGTC. It translates to CASSTGPGLEQYV.

The rearrangement uses TRBV6-1 and TRBJ1-6; the D is unclear. Deletions cut 2 bases from V and 9 bases from J, with 11 bases between. Germline-derived CDR1 and CDR2 are MNHNS and SASEGT. CDR3 size: 14 residues. For the CDR3, the DNA is TGTGCCAGCAGTGAATTGGGAATAGTTTCACCCCTCCACTTT. This encodes CASSELGIVSPLHF.

This sequence joins TRBV7-2 and TRBJ1-3; D perhaps matches TRBD1 (5 bases). Germline assignment: CDR1 SGHTA and CDR2 FQGNSA. With 1 base removed from V and 3 bases from J, the gap between germline ends came to 7 bases. There are 14 residues in the CDR3. CDR3 region: CASSLGQLGNTIYF. Here the CDR3 DNA reads TGTGCCAGCAGCTTAGGACAGCTTGGAAACACCATATATTTT.

The genes are TRBV4-1 and TRBJ2-1, with 9 bases fitting TRBD2. The CDR3 is 17 residues long. CDR1 and CDR2 (germline): MGHRA, YSYEKL. V lost 2 bases, J lost 6 bases, and 11 bases stayed unmatched. The CDR3 is CASSQKRQAGGGNEQFF. In DNA form, the CDR3 reads TGCGCCAGCAGCCAAAAGCGCCAAGCGGGAGGAGGCAATGAGCAGTTCTTC.

This sequence joins TRBV7-2 and TRBJ2-1; 7 positions agree with TRBD2. CDR3 size: 16 residues. Germline CDR1 is SGHTA and CDR2 is FQGNSA. Trimming at V came to 6 bases and at J to 3 bases, leaving 11 bases not matched to a gene. CDR3 residues: CASSLIAGVHYNEQFF. CDR3 nucleotides: TGTGCCAGCAGTCTCATTGCGGGGGTTCACTACAATGAGCAGTTCTTC.

This clone appeared a few times. CDR3 nucleotide sequence: TGTGCCAGCAGTTTAGGGACAGGCTATGGCTACACCTTC. This encodes CASSLGTGYGYTF. This chain links TRBV28 with TRBJ1-2; TRBD1 aligns across 8 bases. The V gene's germline CDR1 is MDHEN and CDR2 SYDVKM. After removal of 2 bases from V and 4 bases from J, the junction contained 0 bases not matched to a gene. The CDR3 is made up of 13 amino acids.

The chain couples TRBV6-2 or TRBV6-3 to TRBJ2-5; no clear D gene. The CDR3 contains 12 residues. Trimming removed 0 bases at V and 4 bases at J, with 3 bases between. The germline gives CDR1 MNHEY, CDR2 SVGEGT. CDR3 sequence reads: CASSYSRETQYF. CDR3 in DNA: TGTGCCAGCAGTTACTCGAGAGAGACCCAGTACTTC.

This clone was observed a few times. The chain combines TRBV19 with TRBJ2-3; 11 bases line up with TRBD2. Trimming at V came to 8 bases and at J to 0 bases, leaving 7 bases not matched to a gene. This CDR3 is built from 16 residues. CDR1 and CDR2 (germline): LNHDA, SQIVND (reference sequence). The chain's CDR3 is CASRSWTSGSTDTQYF. The CDR3, as DNA: TGTGCCAGTCGATCCTGGACTAGCGGGAGCACAGATACGCAGTATTTT.

The chain recombines TRBV6-5 with TRBJ1-2; D is unclear. The V gene lost 8 bases and the J gene lost 1 base, with 11 bases spanning the gap. There are 13 residues in the CDR3. Germline-derived CDR1 and CDR2 are MNHEY and SVGAGI. CDR3: CASSGTFNYGYTF. CDR3 in DNA: TGTGCCAGCTCGGGTACCTTTAACTATGGCTACACCTTC.

This clone is a singleton in its sample. CDR3 sequence: CATSREMSGIGYEQYV. DNA of the CDR3: TGTGCCACCAGCAGAGAGATGAGCGGGATCGGCTACGAGCAGTACGTC. The V gene is TRBV15, the J gene TRBJ2-7; 7 bases match TRBD2. Germline V gene sequence: CDR1 LNHNV, CDR2 YYDKDF (reference sequence). V was clipped by 0 bases and J by 3 bases; unmatched bases: 8. CDR3 length: 16 amino acids.

V and J are TRBV4-3 and TRBJ2-1; D unclear. This CDR3 is built from 16 residues. Looked up from germline, CDR1 is LGHNA and CDR2 is YSLEER. Trimming left V 1 base short and J 3 bases short, with 13 bases between. CDR3 sequence: CASSQVIVDLYNEQFF. CDR3 in DNA: TGCGCCAGCAGCCAAGTTATAGTAGATCTCTACAATGAGCAGTTCTTC.

The chain carries TRBV5-1 and TRBJ2-1; 7 bases fit TRBD1. The CDR3 extends over 14 amino acids. Germline lookup yields CDR1 SGHRS and CDR2 YFSETQ. Trimming took 0 bases from V and 9 from J; bases not matched to a gene: 6. Here the CDR3 reads CASSLDRGVSEQFF. CDR3 in DNA: TGCGCCAGCAGCTTGGACAGGGGCGTTAGTGAGCAGTTCTTC. The whole variable domain, filled in from reference TRBV5-1 and TRBJ2-1, reads KAGVTQTPRYLIKTRGQQVTLSCSPISGHRSVSWYQQTPGQGLQFLFEYFSETQRNKGNFPGRFSGRQFSNSRSEMNVSTLELGDSALYLCASSLDRGVSEQFFGPGTRLTVL.

The chain combines TRBV5-5 with TRBJ2-2, with D unresolved. CDR1 and CDR2 (germline): SGHKS, YYEKEE (reference sequence). CDR3 length equals 13 residues. Trimming left V 2 bases short and J 1 base short, with 3 bases between. The CDR3 DNA follows: TGTGCCAGCAGCTTCCTGAACACCGGGGAGCTGTTTTTT. This translates into CASSFLNTGELFF. The full variable domain, completed using reference TRBV5-5 and TRBJ2-2, is DAGVTQSPTHLIKTRGQQVTLRCSPISGHKSVSWYQQVLGQGPQFIFQYYEKEERGRGNFPDRFSARQFPNYSSELNVNALLLGDSALYLCASSFLNTGELFFGEGSRLTVL.

The chain carries TRBV15 and TRBJ1-6; the D is unclear. The CDR3 is 16 amino acids. Germline V gene data show CDR1 as LNHNV and CDR2 as YYDKDF (reference sequence). V gave up 0 bases and J gave up 2 bases, with 8 bases separating them. CDR3: CATSRDPWTYNSPLHF. The CDR3 bases are TGTGCCACCAGCAGAGATCCGTGGACCTATAATTCACCCCTCCACTTT.

The chain recombines TRBV9 with TRBJ1-1, with D uncertain. Germline assignment: CDR1 SGDLS and CDR2 YYNGEE. The ends were cut back, 1 base at V and 1 base at J, with 8 bases in the middle. The CDR3 sequence is 14 residues long. CDR3: CASSVRSANTEAFF. The CDR3 nucleotides read TGTGCCAGCAGCGTACGGTCCGCGAACACTGAAGCTTTCTTT.

This chain links TRBV7-6 with TRBJ1-4; no firm D call. The V and J ends lost 3 bases and 0 bases respectively, with 8 bases between them. This CDR3 spans 15 amino acids. Germline loops: CDR1 SGHVS, CDR2 FNYEAQ. The CDR3 bases are TGTGCCAGCAGCTTGGGCGGGACAACTAATGAAAAACTGTTTTTT. Translating gives CASSLGGTTNEKLFF.

The chain has TRBV28 and TRBJ1-2; D is ambiguous. V was pared by 5 bases and J by 4 bases, with 20 bases between. This CDR3 is built from 16 residues. Germline V gene sequence: CDR1 MDHEN, CDR2 SYDVKM. CDR3 protein: CASSTPPGERFYGYTF. The CDR3 nucleotides are TGTGCCAGCAGTACGCCTCCGGGAGAGAGATTCTATGGCTACACCTTC.

The count of this clone is one. The V and J genes are TRBV4-1 and TRBJ1-2; D not resolved. The CDR3 loop spans 15 amino acids. Germline loops: CDR1 MGHRA, CDR2 YSYEKL. With 1 base removed from V and 4 bases from J, the gap between germline ends came to 13 bases. In DNA form, the CDR3 reads TGCGCCAGCAGCCAAGGGGAGCTGAGTCTCTATGGCTACACCTTC. This encodes CASSQGELSLYGYTF.

The chain is built from TRBV7-8 and TRBJ2-3; TRBD2 agrees at 10 bases. The V gene end was trimmed by 4 bases and the J gene end by 0 bases; junction bases not matched to a gene: 4. The CDR3 runs 16 residues. The V gene's germline CDR1 is SGHVS and CDR2 FQNEAQ. CDR3 protein: CASSSLAGGSTDTQYF. CDR3 nucleotides: TGTGCCAGCAGCTCTTTAGCGGGAGGAAGCACAGATACGCAGTATTTT. Full variable domain (outside the CDR3, taken from reference TRBV7-8 and TRBJ2-3): GAGVSQSPRYKVAKRGQDVALRCDPISGHVSLFWYQQALGQGPEFLTYFQNEAQLDKSGLPSDRFFAERPEGSVSTLKIQRTQQEDSAVYLCASSSLAGGSTDTQYFGPGTRLTVL.

V usage is TRBV13 and J usage is TRBJ2-5; no clear D. Germline values: CDR1 PRHDT, CDR2 FYEKMQ (reference sequence). This CDR3 contains 13 residues. Trimming shortened V by 5 bases and J by 5 bases, and 12 bases separated the two germline ends. DNA for the CDR3: TGTGCCAGCAGCCCGCCTAATTGGGAGACCCAGTACTTC. Amino acids: CASSPPNWETQYF. Filled out from reference TRBV13 and TRBJ2-5, the complete variable domain reads AAGVIQSPRHLIKEKRETATLKCYPIPRHDTVYWYQQGPGQDPQFLISFYEKMQSDKGSIPDRFSAQQFSDYHSELNMSSLELGDSALYFCASSPPNWETQYFGPGTRLLVL.

The V call is TRBV11-2, the J call TRBJ2-2; 13 bases match TRBD2. The CDR3 length is 18 residues. After removal of 5 bases from V and 0 bases from J, the junction contained 6 bases not matched to a gene. From germline, CDR1 is SGHAT and CDR2 FQNNGV. In DNA form, the CDR3 reads TGTGCCAGCAGCCACTGGACTAGCGGGGGATCGAACACCGGGGAGCTGTTTTTT. Its translation: CASSHWTSGGSNTGELFF.

The CDR3 DNA reads as TGTGCCAGCAGTTTGTGGCAGGGGGCGGTGGGATCCTATGGCTACACCTTC. It translates to CASSLWQGAVGSYGYTF. This chain uses TRBV28 with TRBJ1-2, with 8 positions matching TRBD1. This CDR3 spans 17 amino acids. Germline V CDR1 and CDR2: MDHEN, SYDVKM. V shed 3 bases and J 4 bases; nucleotides not matched to a gene: 13.

The chain has TRBV4-1 and TRBJ1-2; TRBD1 is a possible D gene (5 bases). The CDR3 has 14 residues. Germline V lookup: CDR1 MGHRA, CDR2 YSYEKL. V lost 1 base, J lost 8 bases, and 14 bases lay in between. CDR3 residues: CASSQGPGGYGYTF. In nucleotides, the CDR3 is TGCGCCAGCAGCCAAGGCCCCGGGGGTTACGGCTACACCTTC.

This clone was found once. The rearrangement links TRBV6-1 to TRBJ2-7; D is unresolved. V was shortened by 1 base and J by 0 bases, with 13 bases between the two germline ends. The CDR3 has 16 residues. Germline loops: CDR1 MNHNS, CDR2 SASEGT. The CDR3 nucleotides read TGTGCCAGCAGTGAAGGCATGCGGTCGAGCTCCTACGAGCAGTACGTC. This sequence encodes CASSEGMRSSSYEQYV.